This T cell receptor (beta chain) was captured by sequencing in a study of T cells after yellow fever vaccination. The study's findings and limits: The appearance of a small share of clonotypes in both CD4 and CD8 compartments was observed.

CDR1 MRHNA and CDR2 SNTAGT come from the germline V gene. V was pared by 0 bases and J by 0 bases, with 18 bases between. The CDR3 has 18 amino acids. This clonotype was observed a few times. Antigen specificity is unknown. For TCR, cDNA came from 5'RACE template switching, which added a universal primer site and UMIs. TCRdb re-called the 5' RACE reads with MiXCR, one entry per CDR3 protein. The sample holds just under 600,000 distinct CDR3 sequences; approximately 15% are singletons and the top ten take more than 12%. V usage is TRBV6-4 and J usage is TRBJ2-7, with D unresolved. The clonotype was recovered from a man aged 25 to 40 who received the YFV17D yellow fever vaccine. The material was PBMCs, obtained on the day of the yellow fever booster vaccination. The CDR3 sequence: CASSDSLGDRAPSYEQYF. Written as DNA, the CDR3 is TGTGCCAGCAGTGACTCCTTAGGCGACCGGGCACCCTCCTACGAGCAGTACTTC.